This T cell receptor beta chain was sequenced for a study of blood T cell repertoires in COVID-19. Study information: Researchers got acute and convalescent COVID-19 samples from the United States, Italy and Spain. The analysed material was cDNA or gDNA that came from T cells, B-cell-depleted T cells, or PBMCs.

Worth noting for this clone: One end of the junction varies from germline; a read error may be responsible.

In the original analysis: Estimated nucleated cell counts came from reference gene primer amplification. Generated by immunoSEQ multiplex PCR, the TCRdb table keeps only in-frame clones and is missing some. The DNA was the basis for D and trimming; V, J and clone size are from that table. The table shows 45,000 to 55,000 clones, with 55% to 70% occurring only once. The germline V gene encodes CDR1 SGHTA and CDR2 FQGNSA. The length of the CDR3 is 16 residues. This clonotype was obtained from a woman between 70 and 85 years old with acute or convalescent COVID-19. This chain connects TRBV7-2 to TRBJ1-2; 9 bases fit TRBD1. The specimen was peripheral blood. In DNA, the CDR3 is TGTGCCAGCAGCCTAGCTAAACAGGGGGCGGGCTATGGCTACACCTTC. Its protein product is CASSLAKQGAGYGYTF.